Each of the 9 T cell receptor beta chains below was sequenced from the same sample in a study of identical twins. TCRdb reanalysed the 5' RACE reads using MiXCR and keeps one entry per CDR3 protein. This table has 1.5 million to 2 million distinct CDR3 sequences, 25% to 35% appearing once. The sample consisted of cord blood. Receptor source: a newborn girl in good health.

V usage is TRBV20-1 and J usage is TRBJ1-2; 10 bases agree with TRBD1. Unmatched junction bases numbered 7, after V lost 3 bases and J lost 6 bases. The CDR3 covers 14 residues. Germline CDR1 is DFQATT and CDR2 is SNEGSKA (reference sequence). The CDR3 region has the DNA TGCAGTGCTAGCCGACAGGGGGCCGGGGATGGCTACACCTTC. It yields the protein CSASRQGAGDGYTF.

The chain uses TRBV20-1 and TRBJ1-2; maybe TRBD1 (5 bases). The CDR3 is 13 amino acids. CDR1 and CDR2 (germline): DFQATT, SNEGSKA (reference sequence). V was shortened by 3 bases and J by 4 bases, with 12 bases between the two germline ends. The CDR3 DNA sequence: TGCAGTGCTAGCGTCCAGGGCCCCTATGGCTACACCTTC. Its translation: CSASVQGPYGYTF.

This sequence joins TRBV4-1 and TRBJ1-2, with 9 nucleotides matching TRBD1. The CDR3 totals 14 residues. The V gene's germline CDR1 is MGHRA and CDR2 YSYEKL. Trimming cost V 4 bases and J 4 bases; bases outside gene matches: 4. The DNA of the CDR3 is TGCGCCAGCAGCCCAACGACAGGGGGCTATGGCTACACCTTC. Amino acids: CASSPTTGGYGYTF.

J is TRBJ2-1 and V is TRBV7-3; D uncertain. V was pared by 5 bases and J by 6 bases, with 14 bases between. This CDR3 spans 14 amino acids. CDR1 is SGHTA and CDR2 is FQGTGA in the germline V gene. The CDR3 bases are TGTGCCAGCAGCCCACGGGCGGTCGGCAATGAGCAGTTCTTC. This codes for CASSPRAVGNEQFF.

The chain uses TRBV5-1 and TRBJ1-2; 10 bases align to TRBD1. The CDR3 runs to 14 residues. Germline V CDR1 and CDR2: SGHRS, YFSETQ. Germline trimming cut 2 bases from V and 7 bases from J; bases unmatched to any gene: 5. The CDR3 sequence is CASSFETGGGGYTF. The DNA for the CDR3 is TGCGCCAGCAGCTTCGAGACAGGGGGCGGTGGCTACACCTTC.

This clonotype was seen a few times. This chain connects TRBV14 to TRBJ2-6; D uncertain. From germline, CDR1 is SGHDN and CDR2 FVKESK. This CDR3 is 17 amino acids long. V gave up 2 bases and J gave up 1 base, with 12 bases separating them. Here the CDR3 DNA reads TGTGCCAGCAGCCAAATCGGTTGGGGATCTGGGGCCAACGTCCTGACTTTC. Residues: CASSQIGWGSGANVLTF.

The V gene is TRBV21-1, the J gene TRBJ2-5; TRBD2 was called by the table and not checked on the DNA. TRBV21-1 is a listed pseudogene. CDR3 size: 16 residues. CDR3 protein: CASSKPGLAGMETQYF. CDR3 in DNA: TGTGCCAGCAGCAAGCCGGGTCTAGCGGGGATGGAGACCCAGTACTTC.

The J gene is TRBJ2-5, the V gene TRBV28, with 11 positions matching TRBD2. The CDR3 consists of 18 residues. In germline, CDR1 is MDHEN, CDR2 SYDVKM. V was pared by 4 bases and J by 5 bases, with 15 bases of the junction left unmatched. Written as DNA, the CDR3 is TGTGCCAGCAGTTCCGGGACTAGCGGCCCACCGAGGCGGGAGACCCAGTACTTC. Encoded protein: CASSSGTSGPPRRETQYF.

In its sample, this clonotype was seen a few times. This chain links TRBV6-6 with TRBJ1-5; 7 bases map to TRBD1. Germline V gene data show CDR1 as MNHNY and CDR2 as SVGAGI (reference sequence). This CDR3 contains 15 residues. The J segment lost 0 bases and the V segment lost 5 bases, leaving 4 bases of the junction unmatched. Here the CDR3 DNA reads TGTGCCAGCAGTGAGGACAGGAGTAGCAATCAGCCCCAGCATTTT. Translating it yields CASSEDRSSNQPQHF.